The clone carrying this TCR beta chain was seen a handful of times. CDR1 MNHNY and CDR2 SVGAGI come from the germline V gene (reference sequence). Trimming cost V 10 bases and J 3 bases, with 20 bases left between them. CDR3 length equals 15 residues. The data belong to a study of early T cells in non-severe SARS-CoV-2 infection. At the level of the study: Chains were not paired, and sequencing was done on bulk RNA from unsorted whole blood.

Individual cDNA molecules each received unique molecular identifiers attached to them. MiXCR was run by TCRdb on the 5' RACE reads, yielding one entry per CDR3 protein. The table shows roughly 52,000 distinct CDR3 sequences, with roughly 8% occurring only once. The sequence was collected from an adult who was a healthcare worker with PCR-confirmed SARS-CoV-2 infection or an uninfected control (not recorded which). The source material was whole blood. The chain links TRBV6-6 to TRBJ2-3; TRBD2 might be the D (5 bases). The CDR3 is CATQYSGKWTDTQYF. The CDR3, as DNA: TGTGCCACCCAGTACTCCGGGAAGTGGACAGATACGCAGTATTTT.